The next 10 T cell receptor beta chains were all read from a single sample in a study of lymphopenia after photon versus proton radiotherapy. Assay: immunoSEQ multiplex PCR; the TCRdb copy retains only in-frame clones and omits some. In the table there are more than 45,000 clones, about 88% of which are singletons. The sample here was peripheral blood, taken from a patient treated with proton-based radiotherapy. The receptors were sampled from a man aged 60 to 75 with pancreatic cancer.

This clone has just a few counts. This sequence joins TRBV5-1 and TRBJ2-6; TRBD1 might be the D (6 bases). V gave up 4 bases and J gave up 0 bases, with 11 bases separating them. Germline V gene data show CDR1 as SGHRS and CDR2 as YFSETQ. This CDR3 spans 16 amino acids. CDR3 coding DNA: TGCGCCAGCAGCACAGGGCTAATCTCTGGGGCCAACGTCCTGACTTTC. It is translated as CASSTGLISGANVLTF.

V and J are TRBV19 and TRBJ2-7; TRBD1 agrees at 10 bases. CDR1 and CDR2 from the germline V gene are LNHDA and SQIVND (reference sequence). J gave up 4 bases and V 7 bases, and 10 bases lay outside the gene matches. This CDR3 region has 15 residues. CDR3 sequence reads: CASTKAGTGVYEQYF. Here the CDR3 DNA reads TGTGCCAGTACCAAAGCCGGGACAGGGGTGTACGAGCAGTACTTC.

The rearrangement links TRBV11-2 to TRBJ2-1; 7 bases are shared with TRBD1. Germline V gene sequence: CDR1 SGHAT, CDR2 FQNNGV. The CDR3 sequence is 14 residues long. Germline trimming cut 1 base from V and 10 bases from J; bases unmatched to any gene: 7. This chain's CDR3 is CASSLADRTGEQFF. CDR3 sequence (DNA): TGTGCCAGCAGCTTAGCCGACCGGACAGGAGAGCAGTTCTTC. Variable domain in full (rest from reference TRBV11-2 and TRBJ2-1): EAGVAQSPRYKIIEKRQSVAFWCNPISGHATLYWYQQILGQGPKLLIQFQNNGVVDDSQLPKDRFSAERLKGVDSTLKIQPAKLEDSAVYLCASSLADRTGEQFFGPGTRLTVL.

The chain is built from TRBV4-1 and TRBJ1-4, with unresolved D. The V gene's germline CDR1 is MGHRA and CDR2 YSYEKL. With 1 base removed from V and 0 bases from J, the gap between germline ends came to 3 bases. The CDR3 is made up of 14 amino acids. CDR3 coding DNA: TGCGCCAGCAGCCAAGTTGCAACTAATGAAAAACTGTTTTTT. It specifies CASSQVATNEKLFF.

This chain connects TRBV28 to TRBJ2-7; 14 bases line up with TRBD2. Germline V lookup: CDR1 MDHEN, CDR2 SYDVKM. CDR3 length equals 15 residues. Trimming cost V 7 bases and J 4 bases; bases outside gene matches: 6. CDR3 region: CASTTGLAGGYEQYF. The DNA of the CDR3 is TGTGCCAGCACCACCGGACTAGCGGGAGGATACGAGCAGTACTTC.

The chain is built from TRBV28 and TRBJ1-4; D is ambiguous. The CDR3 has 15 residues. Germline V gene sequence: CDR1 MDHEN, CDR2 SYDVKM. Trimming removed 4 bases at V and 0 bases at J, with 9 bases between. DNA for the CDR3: TGTGCCAGCAGTTCGGGCTCAGCAACTAATGAAAAACTGTTTTTT. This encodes CASSSGSATNEKLFF. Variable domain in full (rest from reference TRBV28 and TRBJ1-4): DVKVTQSSRYLVKRTGEKVFLECVQDMDHENMFWYRQDPGLGLRLIYFSYDVKMKEKGDIPEGYSVSREKKERFSLILESASTNQTSMYLCASSSGSATNEKLFFGSGTQLSVL.

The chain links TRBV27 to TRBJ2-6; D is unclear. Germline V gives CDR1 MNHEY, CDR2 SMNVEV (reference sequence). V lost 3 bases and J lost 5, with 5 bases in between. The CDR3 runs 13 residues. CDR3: CASSLNWANVLTF. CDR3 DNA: TGTGCCAGCAGTTTGAACTGGGCCAACGTCCTGACTTTC.

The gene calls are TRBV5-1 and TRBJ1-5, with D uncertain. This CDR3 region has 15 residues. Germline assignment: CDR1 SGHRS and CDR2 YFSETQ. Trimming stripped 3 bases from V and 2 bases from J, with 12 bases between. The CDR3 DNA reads TGCGCCAGCAGCTCTGACGGCTCGGGCAATCAGCCCCAGCATTTT. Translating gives CASSSDGSGNQPQHF.

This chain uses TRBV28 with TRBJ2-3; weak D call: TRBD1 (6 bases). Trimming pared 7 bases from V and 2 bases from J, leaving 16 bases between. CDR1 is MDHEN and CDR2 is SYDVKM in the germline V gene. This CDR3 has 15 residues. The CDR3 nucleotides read TGTGCCAGCAAAAAACAGGGTTTTATCACAGATACGCAGTATTTT. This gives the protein CASKKQGFITDTQYF.

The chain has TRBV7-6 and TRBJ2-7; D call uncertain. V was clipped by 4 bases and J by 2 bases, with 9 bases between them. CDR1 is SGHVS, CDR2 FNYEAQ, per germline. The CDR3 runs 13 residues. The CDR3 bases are TGTGCCAGCAGCTCTAGTGTAGCCTACGAGCAGTACTTC. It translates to CASSSSVAYEQYF.